This T cell receptor beta chain derives from a study of Graves' ophthalmopathy and Graves' hyperthyroidism. RNA transcripts were the template, and TCR beta CDR3 regions were amplified from them. The first-round RT-PCR employed HTBI primers together with the Qiagen OneStep RT-PCR kit. A multiplex PCR was then performed as the second round. TCRdb redid the calling of the multiplex PCR reads with MiXCR, one entry per CDR3 protein. Counted here are roughly 1.1 million distinct CDR3 sequences, approximately 35% occurring once; the ten biggest clones make up more than 9.5%. This clonotype was detected only a few times. What it recognizes is unknown. Study-level findings and limits: Researchers report that a 13-signature model separated ophthalmopathy from stable hyperthyroidism, posting about 91% sensitivity and less than 82% specificity.

V was pared by 4 bases and J by 0 bases, with 19 bases between. CDR1 is SGDLS, CDR2 YYNGEE, per germline. CDR3 size: 17 residues. The source is an adult man with Graves' hyperthyroidism. Sequencing was carried out using peripheral blood or thyroid tissue (not recorded which). V and J are TRBV9 and TRBJ1-1, with D possibly being TRBD1 (5 bases). CDR3 nucleotide sequence: TGTGCCAGCAGCCAAGATATAGGGGATTACATGAACACTGAAGCTTTCTTT. Its translation: CASSQDIGDYMNTEAFF. Filled out from reference TRBV9 and TRBJ1-1, the complete variable domain reads DSGVTQTPKHLITATGQRVTLRCSPRSGDLSVYWYQQSLDQGLQFLIQYYNGEERAKGNILERFSAQQFPDLHSELNLSSLELGDSALYFCASSQDIGDYMNTEAFFGQGTRLTVV.